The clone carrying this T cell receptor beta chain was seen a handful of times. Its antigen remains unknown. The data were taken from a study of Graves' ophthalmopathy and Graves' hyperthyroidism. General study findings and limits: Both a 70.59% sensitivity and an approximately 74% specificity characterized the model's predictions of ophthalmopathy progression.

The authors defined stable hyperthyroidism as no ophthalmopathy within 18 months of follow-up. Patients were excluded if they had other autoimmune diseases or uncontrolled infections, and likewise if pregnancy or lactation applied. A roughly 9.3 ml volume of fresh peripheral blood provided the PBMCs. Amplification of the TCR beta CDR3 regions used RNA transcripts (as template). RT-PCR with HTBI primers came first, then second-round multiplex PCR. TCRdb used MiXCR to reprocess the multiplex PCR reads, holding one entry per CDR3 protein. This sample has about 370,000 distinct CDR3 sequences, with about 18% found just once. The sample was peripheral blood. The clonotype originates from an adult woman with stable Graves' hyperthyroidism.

The CDR3 here is CASSHPLAGTRYF. As DNA, the CDR3 is TGCGCCAGCAGCCATCCCTTGGCGGGGACTCGGTACTTC. This chain uses TRBV4-1 with TRBJ2-5; D is possibly TRBD2 (6 bases). This CDR3 contains 13 residues. With 3 bases removed from V and 13 bases from J, the gap between germline ends came to 18 bases. Germline V lookup: CDR1 MGHRA, CDR2 YSYEKL.